This T cell receptor (beta chain) is from a study of blood T cell repertoires in COVID-19. Looking at the study overall: Nucleic acid was either cDNA or gDNA, and it came from T cells, B-cell-depleted T cells, or PBMCs.

Data came from immunoSEQ multiplex PCR; TCRdb stores just in-frame clones and leaves some out. The sample carries fewer than 300,000 clones, approximately 89% recorded once. This clone has only one observation. The CDR3 totals 15 residues. V shed 4 bases and J shed 1 base, with 14 bases lying between them. Germline CDR1 and CDR2: SGHDT and YYEEEE. The origin of this receptor is a woman between 50 and 59 years old with acute or convalescent COVID-19. The V gene is TRBV5-6, the J gene TRBJ1-1; tentatively, D is TRBD1 (6 bases). Sequencing was done on a sample of peripheral blood. The CDR3: CASSLPGTPNTEAFF. For the CDR3, the DNA is TGTGCCAGCAGCCTCCCCGGGACACCGAACACTGAAGCTTTCTTT.